This T cell receptor beta chain was sequenced during a study of CD8+CD57+ T cells in acquired aplastic anemia. Sequencing was done on patients that had shown CD8+CD57+ cell expansion by flow cytometry. The patients, all of them, had severe acquired aplastic anemia. TCR beta VDJ and CDR3 profiling used genomic DNA as template. Each CDR3 protein is one row after TCRdb ran MiXCR on the reads. The table lists around 200,000 distinct CDR3 sequences, 65% of them singletons. V was trimmed by 4 bases and J by 2 bases, leaving 12 bases between them. The CDR3 consists of 15 residues. In germline, CDR1 is ENHRY, CDR2 SYGVKD.

The receptor was derived from a human donor with aplastic anemia. The chain couples TRBV10-3 to TRBJ1-3; D is possibly TRBD1 (5 bases). Material: sorted CD4+, CD8+, or CD8+CD57+ T cells (not recorded which) from PBMCs. CDR3 sequence reads: CAISGVIGAGNTIYF. The CDR3 DNA reads as TGTGCCATCAGTGGGGTTATAGGGGCTGGAAACACCATATATTTT.